These 30 T cell receptor beta chains share one sample of origin, sequenced in a study of blood T cell repertoires in COVID-19. Using immunoSEQ multiplex PCR, the repertoire was profiled, and TCRdb retains in-frame clones only, with some absent. This table holds about 240,000 clones, 85% to 90% found once. The sequenced material came from peripheral blood. The receptors come from a middle-aged woman who had recovered from COVID-19.

CDR3 protein: CATSRDRVVATEAFF. CDR3 coding DNA: TGTGCCACCAGCAGGGACAGGGTGGTGGCCACTGAAGCTTTCTTT. The chain carries TRBV15 and TRBJ1-1; 8 bases align to TRBD1. Germline loops: CDR1 LNHNV, CDR2 YYDKDF (reference sequence). CDR3 length: 15 residues. The ends lost 3 bases at V and 4 bases at J; junction bases unmatched: 7.

Only one count was recorded for this clone. J is TRBJ2-5 and V is TRBV5-1; no firm D call. The CDR3 runs to 13 residues. V was trimmed by 0 bases and J by 1 base, leaving 4 bases between them. Germline values: CDR1 SGHRS, CDR2 YFSETQ. The CDR3 spells CASSLEPQETQYF. For the CDR3, the DNA is TGCGCCAGCAGCTTGGAGCCCCAAGAGACCCAGTACTTC.

V and J are TRBV5-1 and TRBJ2-5; TRBD1 matches 7 bases. Germline loops: CDR1 SGHRS, CDR2 YFSETQ. V shed 4 bases and J 4 bases; nucleotides not matched to a gene: 4. CDR3 length: 13 amino acids. The CDR3 nucleotides read TGCGCCAGCAGCCACCACAGGGGAGAGACCCAGTACTTC. This sequence encodes CASSHHRGETQYF.

The CDR3 sequence: CASSPGQGGYTF. CDR3 DNA sequence: TGTGCCAGCAGCCCCGGACAGGGCGGCTACACCTTC. The chain couples TRBV7-2 to TRBJ1-2; 8 nucleotides line up with TRBD1. V dropped 5 bases and J dropped 8; count of bases not matched to a gene: 4. CDR1 is SGHTA, CDR2 FQGNSA, per germline. The CDR3 covers 12 residues.

The chain recombines TRBV2 with TRBJ2-1, with D maybe TRBD2 (6 bases). The CDR3 contains 16 residues. Trimming stripped 3 bases from V and 9 bases from J, with 21 bases between. The germline CDR1 and CDR2 sequences are SNHLY and FYNNEI. CDR3 region: CASSDPRGTRLGEQFF. CDR3 nucleotides: TGTGCCAGCAGTGACCCACGGGGGACTCGGCTTGGTGAGCAGTTCTTC. The full variable domain, completed using reference TRBV2 and TRBJ2-1, is EPEVTQTPSHQVTQMGQEVILRCVPISNHLYFYWYRQILGQKVEFLVSFYNNEISEKSEIFDDQFSVERPDGSNFTLKIRSTKLEDSAMYFCASSDPRGTRLGEQFFGPGTRLTVL.

This rearrangement joins TRBV6-2 or TRBV6-3 to TRBJ2-1; 7 positions agree with TRBD1. Germline V gene lookup returns CDR1 MNHEY and CDR2 SVGEGT. V shed 5 bases, J shed 14 bases, and the junction held 6 bases outside the gene matches. This CDR3 region has 11 residues. CDR3: CASSPGTVEFF. Written as DNA, the CDR3 is TGTGCCAGCAGTCCCGGGACAGTGGAGTTCTTC.

The chain recombines TRBV7-2 with TRBJ2-7; TRBD1 is a possible D gene (6 bases). Per the germline V gene, CDR1 is SGHTA and CDR2 is FQGNSA. V dropped 1 base and J dropped 4 bases, with 14 bases sitting between them. The CDR3 consists of 15 residues. The DNA for the CDR3 is TGTGCCAGCAGCTTAGGGTCCAGGGGTGGGTACGAGCAGTACTTC. Translating gives CASSLGSRGGYEQYF.

J is TRBJ1-4 and V is TRBV3-1 (or the pseudogene TRBV3-2); D is unresolved. V lost 1 base, J lost 5 bases, and 11 bases lay in between. This CDR3 spans 15 amino acids. The V gene's germline CDR1 is LGHDT and CDR2 YNNKEL (reference sequence). The CDR3 here is CASSQGPQRNEKLFF. The CDR3 coding sequence is TGTGCCAGCAGCCAAGGGCCGCAGCGGAATGAAAAACTGTTTTTT.

This chain uses TRBV18 with TRBJ2-7; tentatively, D is TRBD2 (5 bases). The germline V gene encodes CDR1 KGHSH and CDR2 LQKENI. The CDR3 loop spans 15 amino acids. Trimming took 0 bases from V and 5 from J, leaving 14 bases between them. For the CDR3, the DNA is TGTGCCAGCTCACCACCCAGACTAAGCAGAGACGAGCAGTACGTC. Its translation: CASSPPRLSRDEQYV.

There are a few counts of this clone. The chain has TRBV12-5 and TRBJ1-5, with unresolved D. The germline V and J ends were trimmed by 2 bases and 9 bases, with 8 bases remaining between them. The CDR3 sequence is 12 residues long. In germline, CDR1 is LGHNT, CDR2 FRNRAP. The CDR3 loop is CASGLPAGPQHF. The DNA for the CDR3 is TGTGCTAGTGGTTTGCCCGCGGGGCCCCAGCATTTT.

This chain joins TRBV11-3 and TRBJ2-2, with D maybe TRBD1 (7 bases). V lost 2 bases and J lost 4, with 20 bases in between. CDR1 and CDR2 (germline): SGHNT, YENEEA. The CDR3 has 18 residues. As DNA, the CDR3 is TGTGCCAGCAGCTTACGCCCAGGGGGGTTAGCGAGCACCGGGGAGCTGTTTTTT. Its protein product is CASSLRPGGLASTGELFF.

This chain links TRBV4-3 with TRBJ1-2, with a tentative D call TRBD1 (5 bases). The CDR3 totals 14 residues. Trimming left V 4 bases short and J 7 bases short, with 16 bases between. From germline, CDR1 is LGHNA and CDR2 YSLEER. The DNA of the CDR3 is TGCGCCAGCAGCCCCTCTCGGACATCTTCTGGCTACACCTTC. It specifies CASSPSRTSSGYTF.

V gene TRBV11-3 combines with J gene TRBJ2-2, with 9 bases matching TRBD2. This CDR3 comprises 19 residues. From germline, CDR1 is SGHNT and CDR2 YENEEA. V gave up 5 bases and J gave up 7 bases; unmatched junction bases: 20. DNA for the CDR3: TGTGCCAGCAGCCCAGCAGCCTATGGCGGGAGGGCCGGAAACGGGGAGCTGTTTTTT. It translates to CASSPAAYGGRAGNGELFF.

This chain links TRBV9 with TRBJ2-3; TRBD1 might be the D (6 bases). Germline loops: CDR1 SGDLS, CDR2 YYNGEE. The CDR3 is made up of 15 amino acids. V was trimmed by 6 bases and J by 0 bases, leaving 14 bases between them. This chain's CDR3 is CASTRSGQSTDTQYF. CDR3 DNA sequence: TGTGCCAGCACCCGATCAGGACAGAGCACAGATACGCAGTATTTT. The full variable domain, in which reference TRBV9 and TRBJ2-3 provide the parts outside the CDR3, is DSGVTQTPKHLITATGQRVTLRCSPRSGDLSVYWYQQSLDQGLQFLIQYYNGEERAKGNILERFSAQQFPDLHSELNLSSLELGDSALYFCASTRSGQSTDTQYFGPGTRLTVL.

The chain is built from TRBV12-5 and TRBJ2-2; D may be TRBD1 (5 bases). CDR3 length: 13 residues. V was trimmed by 9 bases and J by 5 bases, leaving 13 bases between them. Germline CDR1 reads LGHNT; CDR2 reads FRNRAP. The CDR3, as DNA: TGTGCTAGCCTTGGGGCGCGGACCGGGGAGCTGTTTTTT. Its protein product is CASLGARTGELFF.

This chain connects TRBV14 to TRBJ2-4; possibly TRBD1 for D (5 bases). The CDR3 length is 13 residues. The V gene's germline CDR1 is SGHDN and CDR2 FVKESK. The V end was cut by 4 bases, the J end by 9 bases, with 13 bases between. CDR3 sequence: CASSPRVQGIQYF. The CDR3 DNA is TGTGCCAGCAGCCCCCGGGTCCAGGGCATTCAGTACTTC.

CDR3 protein: CASSALAGGGATGELFF. The DNA of the CDR3 is TGTGCCAGCAGCGCCCTAGCGGGAGGGGGGGCCACCGGGGAGCTGTTTTTT. The chain couples TRBV9 to TRBJ2-2; 12 positions match TRBD2. This CDR3 has 17 amino acids. CDR1 and CDR2 from the germline V gene are SGDLS and YYNGEE. After removal of 3 bases from V and 4 bases from J, the junction contained 7 bases not matched to a gene.

The gene calls are TRBV11-1 and TRBJ2-7, with a possible D match to TRBD2 (7 bases). This CDR3 spans 16 amino acids. Per germline, CDR1 SGHAT and CDR2 FQDESV (reference sequence). Trimming took off 5 bases at V and 5 bases at J, with 22 bases between the two ends. CDR3: CASSPPPRGRVHEQYF. For the CDR3, the DNA is TGTGCCAGCAGCCCACCCCCTAGGGGGAGGGTCCACGAGCAGTACTTC.

This clone was observed once. The V call is TRBV2, the J call TRBJ2-7, with D possibly matching TRBD1 (6 bases). Germline CDR1 SNHLY, CDR2 FYNNEI. Between the trimmed V and J ends, which lost 5 bases and 4 bases, there was a span of 12 bases. This CDR3 comprises 13 residues. The CDR3 loop is CASSKGQLYEQYF. The CDR3 DNA reads TGTGCCAGCAGTAAAGGACAGCTGTACGAGCAGTACTTC.

The chain has TRBV7-2 and TRBJ1-2; a weak D match, TRBD1 (5 bases). The CDR3 totals 13 residues. V was trimmed by 3 bases and J by 2 bases, leaving 7 bases between them. CDR1 SGHTA and CDR2 FQGNSA come from the germline V gene. The CDR3 protein is CASSFDSNYGYTF. The CDR3 DNA reads TGTGCCAGCAGCTTCGACAGCAACTATGGCTACACCTTC.

This chain joins TRBV5-1 and TRBJ2-3; D might be TRBD2 (7 bases). Germline V gene data show CDR1 as SGHRS and CDR2 as YFSETQ. V lost 6 bases to trimming and J lost 2 bases, with 19 bases between them. The CDR3 consists of 16 residues. CDR3 in DNA: TGCGCCAGCACCGTGGGGGCTAGCGGCCACACAGATACGCAGTATTTT. It encodes CASTVGASGHTDTQYF.

This sequence joins TRBV27 and TRBJ2-1; TRBD2 is a possible D gene (5 bases). The V end lost 7 bases, the J end lost 2 bases, and 15 bases lay between the germline ends. Germline V CDR1 and CDR2: MNHEY, SMNVEV (reference sequence). CDR3 size: 15 residues. CDR3 coding DNA: TGTGCCAGCACCCCTCTAGCCCCCACCTACAATGAGCAGTTCTTC. Its protein is CASTPLAPTYNEQFF.

J is TRBJ2-1 and V is TRBV7-2, with 10 bases aligning to TRBD2. Germline lookup yields CDR1 SGHTA and CDR2 FQGNSA. This CDR3 has 15 amino acids. V was pared by 6 bases and J by 4 bases, with 6 bases of the junction left unmatched. The CDR3 DNA sequence: TGTGCCAGCAGACCTAGCGGGAGTACGTACAATGAGCAGTTCTTC. Its translation is CASRPSGSTYNEQFF.

The chain employs TRBV3-1 (or the pseudogene TRBV3-2) and TRBJ2-4; 7 nucleotides match TRBD2. The trim removed 1 base at V and 1 base at J, leaving 4 bases unmatched. The CDR3 consists of 16 residues. Per germline, CDR1 LGHDT and CDR2 YNNKEL (reference sequence). CDR3 bases: TGTGCCAGCAGCCAAGCGCGGGGGAGCGCCAAAAACATTCAGTACTTC. Amino acid sequence: CASSQARGSAKNIQYF.

The gene calls are TRBV7-2 and TRBJ2-7; 7 bases agree with TRBD2. The CDR3 totals 15 residues. With 0 bases clipped from V and 0 bases from J, the junction kept 2 bases outside the gene matches. Germline-derived CDR1 and CDR2 are SGHTA and FQGNSA. CDR3 bases: TGTGCCAGCAGCTTAGCTGGCGGGAGCTCCTACGAGCAGTACTTC. It encodes CASSLAGGSSYEQYF. Complete variable domain (other parts from reference TRBV7-2 and TRBJ2-7): GAGVSQSPSNKVTEKGKDVELRCDPISGHTALYWYRQSLGQGLEFLIYFQGNSAPDKSGLPSDRFSAERTGGSVSTLTIQRTQQEDSAVYLCASSLAGGSSYEQYFGPGTRLTVT.

The J gene is TRBJ1-5, the V gene TRBV11-2; 8 nucleotides match TRBD1. This CDR3 comprises 15 residues. Germline V gene sequence: CDR1 SGHAT, CDR2 FQNNGV. The J segment lost 7 bases and the V segment lost 5 bases, leaving 10 bases of the junction unmatched. The CDR3 loop reads CASSLGQGVEQPQHF. The CDR3 DNA is TGTGCCAGCAGCCTCGGACAGGGTGTGGAGCAGCCCCAGCATTTT.

The V call is TRBV28, the J call TRBJ1-3; D uncertain. Trimming removed 4 bases at V and 3 bases at J, with 7 bases between. From germline, CDR1 is MDHEN and CDR2 SYDVKM. The length of the CDR3 is 13 residues. The CDR3 region has the DNA TGTGCCAGCAGTTACCCGGGTGGAAACACCATATATTTT. Translated, it gives CASSYPGGNTIYF.

The rearrangement links TRBV7-2 to TRBJ2-3, with TRBD2 matching over 11 bases. The length of the CDR3 is 17 residues. Germline V CDR1 and CDR2: SGHTA, FQGNSA. The trim removed 5 bases at V and 3 bases at J, leaving 10 bases unmatched. The CDR3 reads CASSISGRLAGTDTQYF. For the CDR3, the DNA is TGTGCCAGCAGCATTAGTGGGAGACTAGCGGGGACAGATACGCAGTATTTT.

The V call is TRBV6-5, the J call TRBJ2-5, with D maybe TRBD1 (6 bases). The V end lost 8 bases, the J end lost 5 bases, and 15 bases lay between the germline ends. CDR1 is MNHEY, CDR2 SVGAGI, per germline. The CDR3 length is 13 residues. The CDR3 DNA follows: TGTGCCAGCCGGGACCCAGGGGTGGAGACCCAGTACTTC. This gives the protein CASRDPGVETQYF.

This clone has just a few counts. The rearrangement uses TRBV6-2 or TRBV6-3 and TRBJ2-3; 16 bases map to TRBD2. Losses at the gene ends were 0 bases for V and 0 bases for J; bases not matched to a gene: 6. Germline CDR1 reads MNHEY; CDR2 reads SVGEGT. The CDR3 has 20 amino acids. The CDR3 here is CASSYSPGLAGGPSTDTQYF. The CDR3 DNA is TGTGCCAGCAGTTACTCCCCGGGACTAGCGGGAGGGCCCAGCACAGATACGCAGTATTTT.